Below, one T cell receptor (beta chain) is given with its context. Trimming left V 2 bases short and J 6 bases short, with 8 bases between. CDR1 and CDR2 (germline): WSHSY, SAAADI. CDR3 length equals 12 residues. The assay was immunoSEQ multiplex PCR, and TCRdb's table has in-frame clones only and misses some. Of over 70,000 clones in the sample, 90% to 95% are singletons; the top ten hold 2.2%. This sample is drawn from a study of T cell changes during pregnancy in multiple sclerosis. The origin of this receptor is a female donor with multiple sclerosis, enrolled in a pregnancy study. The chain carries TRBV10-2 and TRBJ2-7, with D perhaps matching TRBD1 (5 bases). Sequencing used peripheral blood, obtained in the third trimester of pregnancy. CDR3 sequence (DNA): TGCGCCAGCAGTGAGGGGGCATCCGAGCAGTACTTC. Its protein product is CASSEGASEQYF.